This is a list of T cell receptor beta chains from one sample in a study of T-cell memory formation after mild COVID-19. TCRdb processed the 5' RACE reads anew with MiXCR; each CDR3 protein has one entry. The data contain 540,000 or so distinct CDR3 sequences, around 20% of them singletons. The material sequenced was PBMCs or a T cell subset sorted from them (not recorded which). The receptors were gathered from an adult woman who had mild COVID-19 (a few samples of this study predate the infection). Cell type and time point are not known. Both conserved end residues are part of each CDR3. Each record gives: V gene, J gene, CDR3 protein.

>TRBV7-9|TRBJ2-3
CASSSWTVANTDTQYF
>TRBV20-1|TRBJ2-5
CSARRPTQETQYF
>TRBV5-1|TRBJ2-1
CASSLPNYNEQFF
>TRBV3-1|TRBJ2-1
CASSQVALEQFF
>TRBV5-4|TRBJ2-3
CASSPGGRGGTDTQYF
>TRBV5-1|TRBJ2-3
CASSLGTGNTDTQYF
>TRBV12-3/TRBV12-4|TRBJ2-2
CASSSQGGSGTGEMFF
>TRBV7-9|TRBJ2-7
CASTSGTGAYEQYF
>TRBV19|TRBJ1-1
CASSTTAGRTEAFF
>TRBV7-9|TRBJ2-1
CASSLRPTDNEQFF
>TRBV6-1|TRBJ1-5
CASSYGGGHQPQHF
>TRBV7-8|TRBJ2-7
CASNFGQRSSYEQYF
>TRBV13|TRBJ2-1
CASSLGLGSYEQFF
>TRBV6-5|TRBJ2-7
CASSYGGGTGGYEQYF
>TRBV7-9|TRBJ2-3
CASSSLLAGSTDTQYF
>TRBV5-1|TRBJ2-2
CASSLNYGTRTNTGELFF
>TRBV7-9|TRBJ2-5
CASSLVTETQYF
>TRBV6-6|TRBJ2-7
CASNLAGEGEQYF
>TRBV5-1|TRBJ2-7
CASSTGQGRPSYEQYF
>TRBV9|TRBJ2-2
CASSVSPPGIGELFF
>TRBV20-1|TRBJ2-4
CSARSAGLNIQYF
>TRBV29-1|TRBJ2-1
CSVERGPVEQFF
>TRBV12-3/TRBV12-4|TRBJ2-5
CASRGGQGPETQYF
>TRBV9|TRBJ2-3
CASSVSGGRTDTQYF
>TRBV7-2|TRBJ2-7
CASSLTRGPSSYEQYF
>TRBV12-3/TRBV12-4|TRBJ2-6
CASGSSGSIGANVLTF
>TRBV11-2|TRBJ1-5
CASSLSWQGSNQPQHF
>TRBV6-2/TRBV6-3|TRBJ2-1
CASSYPQGSPGKQFF
>TRBV7-9|TRBJ2-3
CASSLGTPIRPDTQYF
>TRBV11-2|TRBJ2-3
CASSLGTSGVTDTQYF
>TRBV29-1|TRBJ2-1
CSSRQGGRNNEQFF
>TRBV20-1|TRBJ2-6
CSARDRQLTGANVLTF
>TRBV20-1|TRBJ2-1
CSASSQGARYNEQFF
>TRBV10-2|TRBJ2-3
CASNRGPDTQYF
>TRBV4-2|TRBJ2-1
CASRPTPGQSYIYNEQFF
>TRBV6-5|TRBJ1-2
CASSYSRTGTGYTF
>TRBV11-1|TRBJ2-7
CASSPRGPTYAEQYF
>TRBV4-3|TRBJ1-5
CASSQDWTDSNQPQHF
>TRBV5-1|TRBJ2-5
CASSLGRTGAMETQYF
>TRBV19|TRBJ2-1
CASSIAQGWDNEQFF
>TRBV27|TRBJ2-5
CASSLSWNQETQYF
>TRBV7-2|TRBJ2-2
CASSLLPGDTQAGELFF
>TRBV7-9|TRBJ2-3
CASSLVISASTDTQYF
>TRBV6-1|TRBJ2-7
CASSESGQGYRSYEQYF
>TRBV7-2|TRBJ2-1
CASKAGPYNEQFF
>TRBV9|TRBJ1-2
CASSPLDGSYGYTF
>TRBV20-1|TRBJ1-2
CSARDRNRRGLGYTF